The TCR beta chain described here comes from a study of regulatory T cells in long-lasting Graves disease. General study points: Among samples with persistent disease, TRBV28, TRBJ1-2 and TRBJ2-5 were favored.

This clonotype was seen at least ten times. What it recognizes is unknown. Trimming stripped 1 base from V and 4 bases from J, with 12 bases between. Germline V gene sequence: CDR1 SNHLY, CDR2 FYNNEI. This CDR3 contains 15 residues. The time point denotes: newly diagnosed GD, antithyroid drugs for less than 3 months. Extracted RNA from PBMCs served as the source of the TCR library. Arm-PCR of CDR3 regions and iRepertoire HTBI primers were used to build TCR beta libraries. MiXCR was run by TCRdb on the multiplex PCR reads, yielding one entry per CDR3 protein. The data contain approximately 390,000 distinct CDR3 sequences, around 16% of them singletons. These data are also associated with another study on T cells in Graves' hyperthyroidism and ophthalmopathy.

The source material was peripheral blood mononuclear cells (PBMCs), sampled at new diagnosis, from a patient treated with antithyroid drugs. This sequence was found in a woman aged 18-29 years with Graves disease. The rearrangement links TRBV2 to TRBJ2-3; D is possibly TRBD2 (5 bases). For the CDR3, the DNA is TGTGCCAGCAGTGAAGTGACCGGACTTTCAGATACGCAGTATTTT. Translated: CASSEVTGLSDTQYF.